This TCR beta chain was recovered during a study of blood T cells in healthy people across ages. The V end lost 7 bases, the J end lost 5 bases, and 15 bases lay between the germline ends. Per the germline V gene, CDR1 is DFQATT and CDR2 is SNEGSKA (reference sequence). CDR3 size: 12 residues. The authors ran a second PCR of roughly 6 to 11 cycles using a sample-barcoded 5' primer and a J-beta primer mix. From the 5' RACE reads, TCRdb called clonotypes with MiXCR, one entry per CDR3 protein. The data contain more than 900,000 distinct CDR3 sequences, less than 25% of them singletons. The sample was also linked to a second study, of T cells of mothers and their children.

This receptor was taken from a girl aged 2-10 years in good health. Source material: blood. The chain uses TRBV20-1 and TRBJ2-7; TRBD2 might be the D (6 bases). This CDR3 is CSVLPGLNEQYF. The DNA for the CDR3 is TGCAGTGTCCTTCCGGGACTCAACGAGCAGTACTTC.